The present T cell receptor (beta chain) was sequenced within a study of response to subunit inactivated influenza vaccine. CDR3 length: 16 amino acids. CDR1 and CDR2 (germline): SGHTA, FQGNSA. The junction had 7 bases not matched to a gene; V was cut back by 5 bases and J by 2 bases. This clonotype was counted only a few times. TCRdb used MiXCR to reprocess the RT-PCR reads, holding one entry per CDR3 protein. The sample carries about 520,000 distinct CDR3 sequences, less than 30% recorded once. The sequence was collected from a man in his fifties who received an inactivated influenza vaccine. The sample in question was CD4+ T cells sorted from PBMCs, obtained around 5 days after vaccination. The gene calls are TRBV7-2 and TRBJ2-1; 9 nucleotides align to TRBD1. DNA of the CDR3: TGTGCCAGCAGCCCCGGGACAGGGAATACCTACAATGAGCAGTTCTTC. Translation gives CASSPGTGNTYNEQFF.